These 18 T cell receptor beta chains share one sample of origin, sequenced in a study of cytomegalovirus exposure and HLA in healthy donors. PCR amplification relied on 60 Vbeta primers (plus 13 Jbeta primers). Libraries were prepared by immunoSEQ multiplex PCR; TCRdb keeps only in-frame clonotypes and omits some of them. The sample yields 80,000 to 100,000 clones, 63% seen once. Input material: PBMCs. Every receptor here comes from a middle-aged woman in good health and CMV-seropositive.

The chain employs TRBV7-2 and TRBJ1-5, with D perhaps TRBD1 (5 bases). V dropped 5 bases and J dropped 4 bases, with 15 bases sitting between them. Germline V gene data show CDR1 as SGHTA and CDR2 as FQGNSA. The CDR3 loop spans 15 amino acids. CDR3 loop: CASSPWGVWNQPQHF. CDR3 bases: TGTGCCAGCAGCCCCTGGGGCGTATGGAATCAGCCCCAGCATTTT.

The V call is TRBV5-1, the J call TRBJ1-4; tentatively, D is TRBD1 (6 bases). The CDR3 covers 15 residues. The germline CDR1 and CDR2 sequences are SGHRS and YFSETQ. Trimming cost V 0 bases and J 6 bases, with 12 bases left between them. The CDR3, as DNA: TGCGCCAGCAGCTTGGCCAGGACAGAGGATGAAAAACTGTTTTTT. Its translation is CASSLARTEDEKLFF.

J is TRBJ2-1 and V is TRBV7-9, with TRBD2 as a possible D gene (5 bases). CDR1 is SEHNR, CDR2 FQNEAQ, per germline (reference sequence). This CDR3 is built from 15 residues. The V end lost 3 bases, the J end lost 5 bases, and 14 bases lay between the germline ends. The CDR3 bases are TGTGCCAGCAGCTTTCGAGGGAGCCCTGACAATGAGCAGTTCTTC. It yields the protein CASSFRGSPDNEQFF.

The chain joins TRBV4-1 to TRBJ2-3; D not certain. This CDR3 has 13 amino acids. V shed 6 bases and J shed 5 bases, with 12 bases lying between them. Germline V gene lookup returns CDR1 MGHRA and CDR2 YSYEKL. CDR3 nucleotide sequence: TGCGCCAGCAGTCCCGAGACTCTAGATACGCAGTATTTT. As protein: CASSPETLDTQYF.

As for this clone: Other DNA sequences of this sample code for an identical CDR3. The V gene is TRBV5-1, the J gene TRBJ1-1; D is unresolved. Between the trimmed V and J ends, which lost 4 bases and 2 bases, there was a span of 15 bases. CDR3 length equals 15 residues. Germline V gene data show CDR1 as SGHRS and CDR2 as YFSETQ. CDR3 bases: TGCGCCAGCAGCGCACGGGAGGGAGGAAACACTGAAGCTTTCTTT. Its translation: CASSAREGGNTEAFF.

The chain combines TRBV28 with TRBJ1-1; weak D call: TRBD1 (5 bases). CDR3 size: 16 residues. V was clipped by 6 bases and J by 8 bases, with 25 bases between them. The germline V gene encodes CDR1 MDHEN and CDR2 SYDVKM. CDR3: CASSPPPYRQLREAFF. The CDR3 DNA reads TGTGCCAGCAGCCCACCACCTTATAGACAGCTTAGAGAAGCTTTCTTT.

The V and J genes are TRBV11-2 and TRBJ2-1; 8 bases are shared with TRBD1. V shed 1 base and J 5 bases; nucleotides not matched to a gene: 13. The CDR3 runs to 18 residues. From germline, CDR1 is SGHAT and CDR2 FQNNGV. CDR3 sequence reads: CASSLGPQDRAFHNEQFF. In nucleotides, the CDR3 is TGTGCCAGCAGCTTAGGTCCCCAGGACAGGGCCTTCCACAATGAGCAGTTCTTC.

The chain uses TRBV30 and TRBJ1-5; no reliable D call. This CDR3 comprises 17 residues. V lost 0 bases and J 0 bases, leaving 15 bases between the germline ends. Per the germline V gene, CDR1 is GTSNPN and CDR2 is SVGIG (reference sequence). CDR3 region: CAWSVPRQSYSNQPQHF. In nucleotides, the CDR3 is TGTGCCTGGAGTGTACCCCGACAAAGCTATAGCAATCAGCCCCAGCATTTT.

The chain has TRBV9 and TRBJ2-1, with D maybe TRBD2 (6 bases). The CDR3 contains 18 residues. The V gene's germline CDR1 is SGDLS and CDR2 YYNGEE. V was pared by 4 bases and J by 2 bases, with 22 bases between. This CDR3 reads CASSRRDSAAGPYNEQFF. The CDR3, as DNA: TGTGCCAGCAGCAGACGGGACTCTGCGGCGGGACCCTACAATGAGCAGTTCTTC. Supplemented by reference TRBV9 and TRBJ2-1, the full variable domain reads DSGVTQTPKHLITATGQRVTLRCSPRSGDLSVYWYQQSLDQGLQFLIQYYNGEERAKGNILERFSAQQFPDLHSELNLSSLELGDSALYFCASSRRDSAAGPYNEQFFGPGTRLTVL.

This clone was seen more than once but under ten times. This chain links TRBV6-5 with TRBJ2-2; TRBD1 matches at 7 bases. Germline values: CDR1 MNHEY, CDR2 SVGAGI. The junction had 13 bases not matched to a gene; V was cut back by 2 bases and J by 10 bases. CDR3 length equals 16 residues. The CDR3 DNA follows: TGTGCCAGCAGTTACCCGAAAGACAGGGATGAATCGGAGCTGTTTTTT. This encodes CASSYPKDRDESELFF.

This chain connects TRBV10-3 to TRBJ2-2; TRBD2 matches 15 bases. This CDR3 comprises 16 residues. V lost 10 bases to trimming and J lost 1 base; unmatched junction nucleotides: 4. CDR1 and CDR2 (germline): ENHRY, SYGVKD. The CDR3, as DNA: TGTGCCACTACGGGACTAGCGGGAGGGAACACCGGGGAGCTGTTTTTT. It is translated as CATTGLAGGNTGELFF.

The chain uses TRBV7-9 and TRBJ2-5; possibly TRBD2 for D (6 bases). V was clipped by 3 bases and J by 6 bases, with 14 bases between them. The CDR3 length is 14 residues. The germline gives CDR1 SEHNR, CDR2 FQNEAQ (reference sequence). DNA of the CDR3: TGTGCCAGCAGCTTCCTAACAGGCGGGAAGACCCAGTACTTC. Translating it yields CASSFLTGGKTQYF.

The V gene is TRBV7-8, the J gene TRBJ2-7; D perhaps matches TRBD2 (6 bases). The CDR3 loop spans 16 amino acids. The germline CDR1 and CDR2 sequences are SGHVS and FQNEAQ. Trimming left V 1 base short and J 4 bases short, with 17 bases between. CDR3 nucleotides: TGTGCCAGCAGCTTAGGTTCTGGGAGGCCGCGGTACGAGCAGTACTTC. It specifies CASSLGSGRPRYEQYF.

The sample holds a few counts of this clone. V and J are TRBV27 and TRBJ1-5; D is uncertain. V gave up 3 bases and J gave up 2 bases, with 14 bases separating them. Germline V CDR1 and CDR2: MNHEY, SMNVEV (reference sequence). The CDR3 covers 16 residues. In DNA form, the CDR3 reads TGTGCCAGCAGTTTGATGAGCCCCTACGGCAATCAGCCCCAGCATTTT. This gives the protein CASSLMSPYGNQPQHF.

The V gene is TRBV4-1, the J gene TRBJ1-5; D might be TRBD1 (5 bases). Germline CDR1 and CDR2: MGHRA and YSYEKL. V dropped 4 bases and J dropped 1 base, with 11 bases sitting between them. This CDR3 contains 15 residues. The CDR3 DNA is TGCGCCAGCAGCCTCAGGGAAGGGAGCAATCAGCCCCAGCATTTT. Protein: CASSLREGSNQPQHF.

This clone was detected only once. The chain uses TRBV6-6 and TRBJ1-2, with 8 nucleotides matching TRBD1. V dropped 5 bases and J dropped 8; count of bases not matched to a gene: 16. This CDR3 is built from 16 residues. The germline gives CDR1 MNHNY, CDR2 SVGAGI (reference sequence). DNA of the CDR3: TGTGCCAGCAGTCAAGGCCGGGAAGGACAGGGCGAGGGCTACACCTTC. It codes for CASSQGREGQGEGYTF.

The genes are TRBV30 and TRBJ1-5, with 7 bases matching TRBD1. CDR3 size: 13 residues. The V gene's germline CDR1 is GTSNPN and CDR2 SVGIG (reference sequence). Trimming cost V 5 bases and J 7 bases; bases outside gene matches: 8. DNA of the CDR3: TGTGCCTGGGGACGTACAGGGGTCCAGCCCCAGCATTTT. Translating it yields CAWGRTGVQPQHF.

The rearrangement links TRBV6-6 to TRBJ1-3, with 9 nucleotides matching TRBD1. Germline loops: CDR1 MNHNY, CDR2 SVGAGI (reference sequence). CDR3 length: 16 residues. J gave up 1 base and V 5 bases, and 6 bases lay outside the gene matches. The CDR3 region has the DNA TGTGCCAGCAGTGCACCGGGACAGGGTTCTGGAAACACCATATATTTT. Translating it yields CASSAPGQGSGNTIYF.